These T cell receptor beta chains were read from a single sample in a study of cytomegalovirus exposure and HLA in healthy donors. The method was immunoSEQ multiplex PCR; TCRdb's version includes in-frame clones alone and lacks a portion of them. Of about 160,000 clones listed, 82% are singletons. Sequencing input: PBMCs. These TCRs come from a girl aged 5 to 17 in good health and CMV-seropositive. Both conserved end residues are part of each CDR3. Clone size is given for some rows only: seen once, a few or many times, or a class if the clone is expanded.

V gene | clone size | CDR3 length | CDR3 protein
TRBV5-6 | - | 13 | CASSLGPGDIQYF
TRBV6-5 | - | 12 | CASNQLGTEAFF
TRBV2 | - | 16 | CASSPGTGVGANVLTF
TRBV6-5 | - | 15 | CASTPPGQGGNEQFF
TRBV5-6 | - | 13 | CASRSVGSYEQYF
TRBV4-3 | - | 17 | CASSQDSLAGGAGELFF
TRBV9 | - | 14 | CASSGHTSNTEAFF
TRBV28 | once | 12 | CASSLTGRGYTF
TRBV11-2 | - | 16 | CASTPLAGGAAGELFF
TRBV7-8 | - | 16 | CASSLRGGRGGEKLFF
TRBV29-1 | - | 16 | CSVVTLLAEPQETQYF
TRBV9 | - | 15 | CASSVGRQGSTEAFF
TRBV28 | - | 15 | CASTGLAGYYNEQFF
TRBV9 | - | 15 | CASSGGWDSHYGYTF
TRBV28 | - | 12 | CASESGSYEQYF
TRBV5-1 | - | 15 | CASSLGLAGRDTQYF
TRBV28 | - | 14 | CASSFLDRVPGYTF
TRBV2 | - | 14 | CAIRQGAETGELFF
TRBV15 | - | 15 | CATSRDGSGGYEQYF
TRBV30 | once | 14 | CAWRQQGNQETQYF
TRBV28 | - | 14 | CASSFDRGFGPQHF
TRBV7-9 | - | 13 | CASSLAGSYGYTF
TRBV21-1 | - | 13 | CASRQGTNEKLFF
TRBV12-5 | - | 16 | CASGLFTGPNTGELFF
TRBV7-8 | - | 16 | CASSAKRLDPPDTQYF
TRBV5-1 | - | 14 | CASSSGTGGGEQYF
TRBV9 | - | 17 | CASSAEGSGVLDYEQYF